The 20 T cell receptor beta chains listed next were all sequenced from one sample in a study of T cells in Graves' hyperthyroidism and ophthalmopathy. Regions amplified from RNA transcripts were the TCR beta CDR3 regions. RT-PCR in the first round (using the HTBI primer set) targeted the TCR CDR3. Via MiXCR, TCRdb re-called the multiplex PCR reads, giving one row per CDR3 protein. The sample yields hundreds of thousands of distinct CDR3 sequences, roughly a sixth seen once. Sample: blood. The receptors derive from a woman in her forties with Graves' ophthalmopathy.

At least ten counts were recorded for this clonotype. The rearrangement uses TRBV5-1 and TRBJ2-3, with 8 bases fitting TRBD1. The germline gives CDR1 SGHRS, CDR2 YFSETQ. V trimming: 3 bases; J trimming: 0 bases; junction bases outside the gene matches: 3. The CDR3 is 15 amino acids. In nucleotides, the CDR3 is TGCGCCAGCAGCTCGGGACAGGCTAGCACAGATACGCAGTATTTT. Residues: CASSSGQASTDTQYF.

CDR3 bases: TGTGCCGCCAGGCGGACGGGGAGCTCTGGAAACACCATATATTTT. It codes for CAARRTGSSGNTIYF. This sequence joins TRBV2 and TRBJ1-3; no reliable D call. CDR3 length: 15 amino acids. V gave up 11 bases and J gave up 0 bases, with 17 bases separating them. The V gene's germline CDR1 is SNHLY and CDR2 FYNNEI.

This clonotype appeared many times. The CDR3: CASSVASSGRTDTQYF. CDR3 DNA: TGTGCCAGCAGCGTGGCCTCTAGCGGGAGGACAGATACGCAGTATTTT. The gene calls are TRBV7-2 and TRBJ2-3; TRBD2 aligns across 11 bases. This CDR3 is built from 16 residues. Trimming cost V 5 bases and J 3 bases; bases outside gene matches: 7. Germline CDR1 SGHTA, CDR2 FQGNSA. The whole variable domain, filled in from reference TRBV7-2 and TRBJ2-3, reads GAGVSQSPSNKVTEKGKDVELRCDPISGHTALYWYRQSLGQGLEFLIYFQGNSAPDKSGLPSDRFSAERTGGSVSTLTIQRTQQEDSAVYLCASSVASSGRTDTQYFGPGTRLTVL.

This clonotype was observed many times. The chain joins TRBV18 to TRBJ2-2; 7 positions agree with TRBD1. Per the germline V gene, CDR1 is KGHSH and CDR2 is LQKENI. This CDR3 spans 15 amino acids. V was clipped by 4 bases and J by 0 bases; unmatched bases: 2. The CDR3 coding sequence is TGTGCCAGCTCACTGGACAGGACGAACACCGGGGAGCTGTTTTTT. It yields the protein CASSLDRTNTGELFF.

The rearrangement joins TRBV27 to TRBJ2-7, with D possibly TRBD1 on 6 matching bases. The CDR3 extends over 16 amino acids. The V end was cut by 6 bases, the J end by 2 bases, with 20 bases between. CDR1 is MNHEY, CDR2 SMNVEV, per germline (reference sequence). CDR3 region: CASSAIGAGDAYEQYF. DNA for the CDR3: TGTGCCAGCAGCGCTATTGGTGCAGGGGACGCCTACGAGCAGTACTTC.

The chain has TRBV30 and TRBJ2-2; no firm D call. This CDR3 contains 14 residues. The V gene's germline CDR1 is GTSNPN and CDR2 SVGIG (reference sequence). V lost 7 bases and J lost 6, with 18 bases in between. Written as DNA, the CDR3 is TGTGCCTACGAAACTCTTGGGGTAGCCGGGGAGCTGTTTTTT. Translation gives CAYETLGVAGELFF.

DNA of the CDR3: TGTGCCAGCACAGGGTGGTTTGATCAGCCCCAGCATTTT. This sequence encodes CASTGWFDQPQHF. This rearrangement joins TRBV2 to TRBJ1-5; D may be TRBD1 (5 bases). The CDR3 extends over 13 amino acids. V lost 7 bases, J lost 5 bases, and 12 bases lay in between. Germline loops: CDR1 SNHLY, CDR2 FYNNEI.

The table lists this clonotype with a few counts. The chain has TRBV30 and TRBJ1-2; D is unresolved. Germline V gene data show CDR1 as GTSNPN and CDR2 as SVGIG (reference sequence). The CDR3 runs to 12 residues. Trimming pared 7 bases from V and 5 bases from J, leaving 14 bases between. The DNA for the CDR3 is TGTGCCTCCCTAGTCGGGAGATATGGCTACACCTTC. Residues: CASLVGRYGYTF. The complete variable domain, with remaining parts taken from reference TRBV30 and TRBJ1-2, reads SQTIHQWPATLVQPVGSPLSLECTVEGTSNPNLYWYRQAAGRGLQLLFYSVGIGQISSEVPQNLSASRPQDRQFILSSKKLLLSDSGFYLCASLVGRYGYTFGSGTRLTVV.

This clonotype was counted between two and nine times. The rearrangement joins TRBV12-3 or TRBV12-4 to TRBJ1-3, with TRBD1 identical over 7 bases. The J segment lost 0 bases and the V segment lost 5 bases, leaving 13 bases of the junction unmatched. This CDR3 region has 18 residues. The DNA of the CDR3 is TGTGCCAGCAGTGGTCCGTACAGGGGCTTCAACTCTGGAAACACCATATATTTT. Protein product: CASSGPYRGFNSGNTIYF.

J is TRBJ1-1 and V is TRBV2; 7 bases align to TRBD1. In germline, CDR1 is SNHLY, CDR2 FYNNEI. V was pared by 3 bases and J by 0 bases, with 4 bases of the junction left unmatched. The CDR3 extends over 15 amino acids. The CDR3 is CASSEPGGVNTEAFF. Written as DNA, the CDR3 is TGTGCCAGCAGTGAGCCAGGGGGAGTGAACACTGAAGCTTTCTTT.

The sample holds a few counts of this clonotype. The rearrangement joins TRBV4-1 to TRBJ1-1; TRBD1 agrees at 7 bases. The CDR3 sequence is 15 residues long. CDR1 MGHRA and CDR2 YSYEKL come from the germline V gene. With V trimmed by 1 base and J by 6 bases, 8 bases remained unmatched. CDR3 region: CASSQGFFGTAEAFF. The CDR3 nucleotides are TGCGCCAGCAGCCAAGGTTTTTTCGGGACAGCTGAAGCTTTCTTT.

This chain connects TRBV9 to TRBJ2-7, with 13 bases identical to TRBD2. After removal of 2 bases from V and 6 bases from J, the junction contained 17 bases not matched to a gene. The length of the CDR3 is 19 residues. Germline V gene sequence: CDR1 SGDLS, CDR2 YYNGEE. The CDR3 DNA is TGTGCCAGCAGCGTTGGACAGGGCCCACTAGCGGGAGGGCCGGGCGAGCAGTACTTC. Translating gives CASSVGQGPLAGGPGEQYF.

This clonotype came up a few times. The V gene is TRBV12-5, the J gene TRBJ2-1; 7 positions match TRBD2. The CDR3 spans 11 residues. The junction had 2 bases not matched to a gene; V was cut back by 6 bases and J by 9 bases. Germline V CDR1 and CDR2: LGHNT, FRNRAP. Written as DNA, the CDR3 is TGTGCTAGTGGAGCGGGAACTGAGCAGTTCTTC. Its translation: CASGAGTEQFF.

This chain connects TRBV15 to TRBJ2-1; 11 bases match TRBD2. There are 21 residues in the CDR3. Trimming cost V 1 base and J 6 bases; bases outside gene matches: 20. Germline V gives CDR1 LNHNV, CDR2 YYDKDF (reference sequence). The CDR3 sequence is CATSRVGQGSTSGTGPNEQFF. The CDR3 region has the DNA TGTGCCACCAGCAGAGTTGGACAGGGGTCGACTAGCGGGACAGGCCCCAATGAGCAGTTCTTC.

This clonotype was counted many times. The rearrangement uses TRBV2 and TRBJ1-1, with D perhaps matching TRBD1 (5 bases). The CDR3 totals 17 residues. Germline values: CDR1 SNHLY, CDR2 FYNNEI. Trimming cost V 0 bases and J 5 bases, with 19 bases left between them. The CDR3 sequence is CASSEALPSPGGTEAFF. In DNA form, the CDR3 reads TGTGCCAGCAGTGAAGCGCTTCCGTCTCCTGGGGGTACTGAAGCTTTCTTT.

The chain uses TRBV12-3 or TRBV12-4 and TRBJ1-2; D gene ambiguous. V lost 8 bases and J lost 6, with 16 bases in between. This CDR3 region has 13 residues. The CDR3 DNA reads TGTGCCAGCCACAGCAAAGGGTTCGATGGCTACACCTTC. Translation gives CASHSKGFDGYTF.

This clonotype showed up many times. The chain has TRBV6-5 and TRBJ2-5; D perhaps matches TRBD2 (6 bases). V shed 2 bases and J shed 5 bases, with 15 bases lying between them. CDR1 and CDR2 from the germline V gene are MNHEY and SVGAGI. The CDR3 has 15 residues. CDR3 amino acids: CASSYDPSAVETQYF. The DNA of the CDR3 is TGTGCCAGCAGTTACGATCCTAGCGCGGTCGAGACCCAGTACTTC.

The chain has TRBV20-1 and TRBJ2-3; TRBD2 aligns across 16 bases. Germline values: CDR1 DFQATT, CDR2 SNEGSKA (reference sequence). The CDR3 is 16 residues long. DNA for the CDR3: TGCAGCACCCCCGGGACTAGCGGGAGGGGGTCAGATACGCAGTATTTT. Protein sequence: CSTPGTSGRGSDTQYF.

Only a few counts were recorded for this clonotype. One end of the junction does not line up with germline, which may come from a read error. The chain employs TRBV10-2 and TRBJ1-1; D is undetermined. The CDR3 has 17 amino acids. The germline V gene has CDR1 WSHSY and CDR2 SAAADI. The CDR3 is CASSESRGNLLNNEAFF. CDR3 nucleotide sequence: TGCGCCAGCAGTGAGTCTCGAGGAAACCTGTTGAACAATGAAGCTTTCTTT.

The chain employs TRBV15 and TRBJ1-5; 8 bases map to TRBD1. This CDR3 comprises 15 residues. With V trimmed by 1 base and J by 7 bases, 6 bases remained unmatched. Germline CDR1 and CDR2: LNHNV and YYDKDF (reference sequence). DNA of the CDR3: TGTGCCACCAGCAGAGCTATGACAGGGGAACAGCCCCAGCATTTT. Residues: CATSRAMTGEQPQHF.